This T cell receptor beta chain was sequenced for a study of blood T cell repertoires in COVID-19. Clones were sequenced by immunoSEQ multiplex PCR, and TCRdb holds only the in-frame ones, with some missing. Of over 40,000 clones in the sample, roughly 83% were seen once. This clone was counted once. The clonotype was recovered from a woman aged 60-75 years with acute or convalescent COVID-19. Sequencing was performed on peripheral blood.

The CDR3 here is CASSIDRDRGTSNYGYTF. CDR3 bases: TGTGCCAGTAGTATAGACCGGGACAGGGGGACATCTAACTATGGCTACACCTTC. The chain uses TRBV19 and TRBJ1-2, with 11 bases that match TRBD1. The CDR3 sequence is 18 residues long. CDR1 LNHDA and CDR2 SQIVND come from the germline V gene (reference sequence). Germline trimming cut 0 bases from V and 0 bases from J; bases unmatched to any gene: 6. Variable domain in full (rest from reference TRBV19 and TRBJ1-2): DGGITQSPKYLFRKEGQNVTLSCEQNLNHDAMYWYRQDPGQGLRLIYYSQIVNDFQKGDIAEGYSVSREKKESFPLTVTSAQKNPTAFYLCASSIDRDRGTSNYGYTFGSGTRLTVV.